The rows below give T cell receptor beta chains drawn from one sample of a study of beta chain features in type 1 diabetes. Data came from immunoSEQ multiplex PCR; TCRdb stores just in-frame clones and leaves some out. The sample shows about 660,000 clones, more than 12% of them seen only once. The sequencing sample was made of naive CD4+ T cells from blood. The receptors here all came from a man between 18 and 35 years old with type 1 diabetes. Each CDR3 is given with its conserved first and last residue. A D gene is named only where the DNA matches it firmly. Part of the rows lack a size; the others show once, few, many or a class for expanded clones.

d_gene	len	abundance	v_gene	j_gene	CDR3nt	CDR3aa
-	13	few	TRBV2	TRBJ1-5	TGTGCCAGCAGTGGGCAGCCTAATCAGCCCCAGCATTTT	CASSGQPNQPQHF
TRBD1	14	-	TRBV6-5	TRBJ2-7	TGTGCCAGCAGCCGGGACAGGATGATGTACGAGCAGTACTTC	CASSRDRMMYEQYF
-	15	-	TRBV9	TRBJ2-5	TGTGCCAGCAGCGCGTCCGGGGGCCCTACCGTCCACCAGTACTTC	CASSASGGPTVHQYF
TRBD1	13	few	TRBV11-1	TRBJ2-3	TGTGCCAGCAGCATTGACAGGGGAGATACGCAGTATTTT	CASSIDRGDTQYF
-	14	few	TRBV6-5	TRBJ1-1	TGTGCCAGCAGTTACCGGGTATCGAACACTGAAGCTTTCTTT	CASSYRVSNTEAFF
TRBD1	13	-	TRBV28	TRBJ1-2	TGTGCCAGCAGACAGGGGGCATTGTATGGCTACACCTTC	CASRQGALYGYTF
TRBD1	18	few	TRBV7-8	TRBJ1-5	TGTGCCAGCAGCTTCGACCGGGACAGGGTAACTCCCAATCAGCCCCAGCATTTT	CASSFDRDRVTPNQPQHF
-	12	-	TRBV6-6	TRBJ1-2	TGTGCCAGCAGTTTGGACGGGTATGGCTACACCTTC	CASSLDGYGYTF
-	14	-	TRBV9	TRBJ2-3	TGTGCCAGCAGCGTAGCAGGGTTCGCAGATACGCAGTATTTT	CASSVAGFADTQYF
-	13	-	TRBV6-5	TRBJ2-4	TGTGCCAGCATGGACGTAGCCAAAAACATTCAGTACTTC	CASMDVAKNIQYF
-	14	-	TRBV7-3	TRBJ1-4	TGTGCCAGCAGCCCTGGGGGGCCTAATGAAAAACTGTTTTTT	CASSPGGPNEKLFF
-	17	-	TRBV5-1	TRBJ2-7	TGCGCCAGCAGCTGGAACCCTGTTGGGACGAGCTCCTACGAGCAGTACTTC	CASSWNPVGTSSYEQYF
-	16	few	TRBV27	TRBJ2-6	TGTGCCAGCAGTTTATCGAGGGTATTTGGGGCCAACGTCCTGACTTTC	CASSLSRVFGANVLTF
-	13	-	TRBV27	TRBJ1-2	TGTGCCAGCAGTTGGGGACCGAGGGGTGGCTACACCTTC	CASSWGPRGGYTF
-	15	few	TRBV7-9	TRBJ1-1	TGTGCCAGCAGCTCCACCCCACCCATGAACACTGAAGCTTTCTTT	CASSSTPPMNTEAFF
-	19	-	TRBV27	TRBJ1-4	TGTGCCAGCAGTTTTAGAGCCCAAAATCGCAGGGGAACTAATGAAAAACTGTTTTTT	CASSFRAQNRRGTNEKLFF
TRBD2	15	few	TRBV7-3	TRBJ2-3	TGTGCCAGCAGCTTAGGCTGGGACTACCGGGATACGCAGTATTTT	CASSLGWDYRDTQYF
-	14	-	TRBV7-2	TRBJ2-3	TGTGCCAGCAGCTTGGAGGAGTTTGGTGATACGCAGTATTTT	CASSLEEFGDTQYF
-	15	few	TRBV28	TRBJ2-3	TGTGCCAGCAGTCCGTTCGTGGGGGCCGCAGATACGCAGTATTTT	CASSPFVGAADTQYF
-	15	few	TRBV5-1	TRBJ2-1	TGCGCCAGCAGCTTTGTGGACAGCTCCTACAATGAGCAGTTCTTC	CASSFVDSSYNEQFF